Here is one TCR beta chain with its context. Antigen specificity is unknown. This sample stems from a study of cytotoxic CD8 clonotypes in ibrutinib-treated CLL. Study context: For this cohort, patients were around eleven relapsed/refractory and about 16 treatment-naive, while 17 were IGHV unmutated.

General study results and limits: Clonotypes that were public were uncommon, and they contracted or stayed stable on treatment. Clonality (at baseline) was higher than in age-matched healthy donors and tracked circulating CD8+ T-cell counts.

With sequencing, the targeted depth ranged from 1 in 200,000 to 1 in 1 million T cells. Sequencing was performed with immunoSEQ multiplex PCR; in TCRdb, only in-frame clones are kept and a portion is missing. The table records about 130,000 clones, 70% to 90% of them present only once. This specimen was PBMCs, taken after 24 months of ibrutinib treatment. This clonotype originated in a human donor with chronic lymphocytic leukemia.

The CDR3 is CASTPDRGREETQYF. In DNA form, the CDR3 reads TGTGCCAGCACCCCGGACAGGGGGCGCGAAGAGACCCAGTACTTC. The J gene is TRBJ2-5, the V gene TRBV7-2, with TRBD1 matching 11 bases. CDR1 is SGHTA, CDR2 FQGNSA, per germline. V lost 7 bases, J lost 3 bases, and 7 bases stayed unmatched. The CDR3 spans 15 residues.